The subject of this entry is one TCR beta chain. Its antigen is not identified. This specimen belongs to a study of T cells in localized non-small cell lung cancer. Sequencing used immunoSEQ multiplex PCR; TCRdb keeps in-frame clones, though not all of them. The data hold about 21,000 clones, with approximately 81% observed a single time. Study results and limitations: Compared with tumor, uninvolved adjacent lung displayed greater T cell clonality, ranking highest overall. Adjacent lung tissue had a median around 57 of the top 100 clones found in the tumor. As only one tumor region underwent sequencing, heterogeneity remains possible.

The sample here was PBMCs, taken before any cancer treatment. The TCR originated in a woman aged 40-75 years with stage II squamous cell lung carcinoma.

In DNA, the CDR3 is TGTGCCAGTTGTGGTCAGCCCCGTACCTACGAGCAGTACTTC. Its protein product is CASCGQPRTYEQYF. The chain is built from TRBV2 and TRBJ2-7, with no clear D. The germline CDR1 and CDR2 sequences are SNHLY and FYNNEI. The CDR3 extends over 14 amino acids. Trimming left V 9 bases short and J 2 bases short, with 17 bases between.